This TCR beta chain was obtained from a study of T cell changes during pregnancy in multiple sclerosis. The V gene's germline CDR1 is SQVTM and CDR2 ANQGSEA. This CDR3 spans 15 amino acids. The V segment lost 6 bases and the J segment 4 bases; nucleotides outside the gene matches: 8. TCRdb keeps only in-frame clones here, not all; method: immunoSEQ multiplex PCR. Among about 73,000 clones, 75% to 90% were seen once, and the ten largest hold over 7.5%. Source: peripheral blood, taken after pregnancy. This chain connects TRBV29-1 to TRBJ2-2; 10 nucleotides agree with TRBD2. The receptor comes from a female donor in good health, enrolled as a control in a pregnancy study. CDR3 loop: CSVPGASGSTGELFF. The CDR3 DNA reads as TGCAGCGTCCCCGGGGCTAGCGGGAGCACCGGGGAGCTGTTTTTT.